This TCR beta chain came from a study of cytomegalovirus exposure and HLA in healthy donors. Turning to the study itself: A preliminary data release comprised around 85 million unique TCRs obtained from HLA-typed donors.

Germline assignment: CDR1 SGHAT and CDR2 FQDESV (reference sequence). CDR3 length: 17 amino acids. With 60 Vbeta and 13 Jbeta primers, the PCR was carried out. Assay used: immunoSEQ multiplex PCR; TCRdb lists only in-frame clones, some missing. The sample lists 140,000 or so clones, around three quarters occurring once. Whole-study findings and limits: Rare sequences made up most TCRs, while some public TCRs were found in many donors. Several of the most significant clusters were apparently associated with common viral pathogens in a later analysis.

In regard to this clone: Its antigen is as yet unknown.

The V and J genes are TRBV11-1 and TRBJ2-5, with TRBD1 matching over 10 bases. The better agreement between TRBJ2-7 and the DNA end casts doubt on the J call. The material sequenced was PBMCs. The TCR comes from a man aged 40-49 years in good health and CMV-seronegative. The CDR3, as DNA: TGTGCCAGCAGCTCATCAGGGACAGGGGAAAGTGGCTACGAGCAGTACTTC. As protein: CASSSSGTGESGYEQYF.